The 21 T cell receptor beta chains in this list originate from one sample, sequenced in a study of blood T cell repertoires in COVID-19. Clones were sequenced by immunoSEQ multiplex PCR, and TCRdb holds only the in-frame ones, with some missing. This table has some 120,000 clones, about four fifths appearing once. The sample consisted of peripheral blood. The receptors shown here come from a man between 60 and 75 years old with acute or convalescent COVID-19.

The J gene is TRBJ1-2, the V gene TRBV30; D perhaps matches TRBD1 (5 bases). V lost 2 bases, J lost 8 bases, and 12 bases lay in between. Germline V gene sequence: CDR1 GTSNPN, CDR2 SVGIG (reference sequence). CDR3 length: 12 amino acids. CDR3 in amino acids: CAWSTDRQGYTF. DNA of the CDR3: TGTGCCTGGAGTACCGATAGACAGGGCTACACCTTC.

The chain employs TRBV5-4 and TRBJ2-3, with 14 bases identical to TRBD2. This CDR3 is 16 amino acids long. V lost 3 bases to trimming and J lost 5 bases; unmatched junction nucleotides: 5. CDR1 and CDR2 from the germline V gene are SGHNT and YYREEE (reference sequence). CDR3 bases: TGTGCCAGCAGCTCGGGACTAGCGGGGGACCGAGATACGCAGTATTTT. Translation gives CASSSGLAGDRDTQYF.

The chain couples TRBV18 to TRBJ1-3; D gene unclear. Trimming removed 3 bases at V and 0 bases at J, with 9 bases between. Germline-derived CDR1 and CDR2 are KGHSH and LQKENI. The CDR3 runs 15 residues. The CDR3 protein is CASSPREPSGNTIYF. In DNA, the CDR3 is TGTGCCAGCTCACCGAGGGAGCCCTCTGGAAACACCATATATTTT.

The rearrangement uses TRBV7-3 and TRBJ2-7, with 7 bases that match TRBD1. Germline loops: CDR1 SGHTA, CDR2 FQGTGA. The V gene end was trimmed by 5 bases and the J gene end by 7 bases; junction bases not matched to a gene: 8. This CDR3 contains 13 residues. CDR3 residues: CASSTGTGVEQYF. The CDR3 nucleotides read TGTGCCAGCAGCACAGGAACAGGGGTTGAGCAGTACTTC.

The rearrangement joins TRBV7-2 to TRBJ2-7; 9 bases are shared with TRBD2. The V gene end was trimmed by 5 bases and the J gene end by 2 bases; junction bases not matched to a gene: 7. The CDR3 has 15 amino acids. Germline V CDR1 and CDR2: SGHTA, FQGNSA. CDR3 region: CASSPYSGGTYEQYF. The DNA of the CDR3 is TGTGCCAGCAGCCCGTATAGCGGGGGAACCTACGAGCAGTACTTC.

The chain joins TRBV29-1 to TRBJ1-1, with unresolved D. Looked up from germline, CDR1 is SQVTM and CDR2 is ANQGSEA. Trimming left V 2 bases short and J 5 bases short, with 9 bases between. The CDR3 is 12 residues long. Here the CDR3 DNA reads TGCAGCGTTGAATCGGTGGAGACTGAAGCTTTCTTT. Translating gives CSVESVETEAFF. Supplemented by reference TRBV29-1 and TRBJ1-1, the full variable domain reads SAVISQKPSRDICQRGTSLTIQCQVDSQVTMMFWYRQQPGQSLTLIATANQGSEATYESGFVIDKFPISRPNLTFSTLTVSNMSPEDSSIYLCSVESVETEAFFGQGTRLTVV.

The chain has TRBV7-3 and TRBJ2-1; the D gene is possibly TRBD2 (6 bases). Germline loops: CDR1 SGHTA, CDR2 FQGTGA. The length of the CDR3 is 15 residues. Trimming removed 2 bases from V and 2 bases from J, with 10 bases in between. The CDR3 region has the DNA TGTGCCAGCAGCTTAGAAGCGGGTCCCTACAATGAGCAGTTCTTC. Translating it yields CASSLEAGPYNEQFF.

The genes are TRBV6-5 and TRBJ2-5, with D perhaps matching TRBD2 (6 bases). The CDR3 is 12 residues long. Per germline, CDR1 MNHEY and CDR2 SVGAGI. Trimming removed 7 bases at V and 5 bases at J, with 11 bases between. The DNA for the CDR3 is TGTGCCAGCAAAGAGGCGGGGGAGACCCAGTACTTC. Protein sequence: CASKEAGETQYF.

The rearrangement links TRBV29-1 to TRBJ1-1; possibly TRBD1 for D (5 bases). CDR3 length: 12 amino acids. CDR1 is SQVTM and CDR2 is ANQGSEA in the germline V gene. Trimming removed 4 bases from V and 1 base from J, with 7 bases in between. The CDR3 protein is CSVGQRNTEAFF. CDR3 in DNA: TGCAGCGTTGGACAGAGGAACACTGAAGCTTTCTTT.

The V gene is TRBV7-9, the J gene TRBJ2-1, with 11 bases aligning to TRBD2. After removal of 2 bases from V and 10 bases from J, the junction contained 13 bases not matched to a gene. The CDR3 runs to 17 residues. CDR1 and CDR2 from the germline V gene are SEHNR and FQNEAQ (reference sequence). CDR3 region: CASSLKNRLAGTGEQFF. The CDR3 DNA follows: TGTGCCAGCAGCTTAAAAAACCGACTAGCGGGAACGGGAGAGCAGTTCTTC.

The chain uses TRBV10-3 and TRBJ1-2; perhaps TRBD1 as D (5 bases). This CDR3 region has 17 residues. Trimming removed 4 bases from V and 4 bases from J, with 22 bases in between. CDR1 and CDR2 (germline): ENHRY, SYGVKD. The CDR3, as DNA: TGTGCCATCAGTGGTCGGTGGGGGAGGGAAGAGCTCTATGGCTACACCTTC. Amino acid sequence: CAISGRWGREELYGYTF.

The V gene is TRBV30, the J gene TRBJ1-4; D might be TRBD1 (6 bases). Germline V gene data show CDR1 as GTSNPN and CDR2 as SVGIG (reference sequence). The CDR3 runs 15 residues. V shed 3 bases and J shed 8 bases, with 19 bases lying between them. The CDR3 nucleotides are TGTGCCTGGAGCCAAAAGAGGGGGATAGGGGAAAAACTGTTTTTT. Its protein is CAWSQKRGIGEKLFF.

The chain combines TRBV4-1 with TRBJ2-4, with D perhaps matching TRBD2 (7 bases). The CDR3 runs to 14 residues. Trimming shortened V by 7 bases and J by 6 bases, and 16 bases separated the two germline ends. Germline loops: CDR1 MGHRA, CDR2 YSYEKL. This chain's CDR3 is CASTRTGGLNIQYF. The CDR3 DNA sequence: TGCGCCAGCACCAGGACGGGGGGCTTAAACATTCAGTACTTC.

The chain uses TRBV19 and TRBJ2-1; TRBD1 matches 7 bases. Trimming took 2 bases from V and 4 from J; bases not matched to a gene: 8. The CDR3 covers 16 residues. CDR1 is LNHDA, CDR2 SQIVND, per germline (reference sequence). In DNA form, the CDR3 reads TGTGCCAGTAGTATAACCCTAGGGGGCTTTTACAATGAGCAGTTCTTC. Translation gives CASSITLGGFYNEQFF. Looking up the rest from reference TRBV19 and TRBJ2-1 gives the full variable domain: DGGITQSPKYLFRKEGQNVTLSCEQNLNHDAMYWYRQDPGQGLRLIYYSQIVNDFQKGDIAEGYSVSREKKESFPLTVTSAQKNPTAFYLCASSITLGGFYNEQFFGPGTRLTVL.

This chain joins TRBV3-1 (or the pseudogene TRBV3-2) and TRBJ1-2, with 9 bases that match TRBD1. This CDR3 contains 14 residues. Germline-derived CDR1 and CDR2 are LGHDT and YNNKEL (reference sequence). With V trimmed by 4 bases and J by 8 bases, 8 bases remained unmatched. The CDR3 nucleotides are TGTGCCAGCAGCCGGGGACAGGGCGGGAGAGGCTACACCTTC. Translation: CASSRGQGGRGYTF.

CDR3 region: CASSLGQTNTGELFF. CDR3 nucleotide sequence: TGTGCCAGCTCACTGGGACAGACGAACACCGGGGAGCTGTTTTTT. This chain links TRBV18 with TRBJ2-2; 7 bases are shared with TRBD1. Germline assignment: CDR1 KGHSH and CDR2 LQKENI. V lost 4 bases to trimming and J lost 0 bases; unmatched junction nucleotides: 2. This CDR3 contains 15 residues.

This rearrangement joins TRBV4-2 to TRBJ2-5; TRBD2 aligns across 13 bases. V dropped 2 bases and J dropped 4; count of bases not matched to a gene: 1. CDR1 is LGHNA, CDR2 YNFKEQ, per germline. The CDR3 consists of 15 residues. The CDR3 reads CASSQTSGRGETQYF. CDR3 coding DNA: TGTGCCAGCAGCCAAACTAGCGGGAGGGGAGAGACCCAGTACTTC.

In its sample, this clone was seen a few times. The chain links TRBV7-8 to TRBJ1-5; tentative D call: TRBD1 (5 bases). The V and J ends lost 8 bases and 3 bases respectively, with 17 bases between them. This CDR3 contains 15 residues. CDR1 and CDR2 (germline): SGHVS, FQNEAQ. This CDR3 is CASSQRGGINQPQHF. The CDR3 DNA is TGTGCCAGCTCTCAAAGGGGAGGAATCAATCAGCCCCAGCATTTT.

Here the CDR3 reads CASSSRGGGDTEAFF. Written as DNA, the CDR3 is TGTGCCAGCAGTTCTCGGGGCGGAGGGGACACTGAAGCTTTCTTT. The J gene is TRBJ1-1, the V gene TRBV28, with D possibly being TRBD1 (5 bases). The CDR3 sequence is 15 residues long. Trimming cost V 4 bases and J 3 bases, with 15 bases left between them. Germline-derived CDR1 and CDR2 are MDHEN and SYDVKM.

This chain uses TRBV5-1 with TRBJ1-2, with 8 nucleotides matching TRBD1. Unmatched junction bases numbered 10, after V lost 7 bases and J lost 8 bases. In germline, CDR1 is SGHRS, CDR2 YFSETQ. The CDR3 contains 13 residues. The CDR3: CASSLGTGEGYTF. CDR3 nucleotides: TGCGCCAGCTCCCTCGGGACAGGAGAAGGCTACACCTTC.

V and J are TRBV18 and TRBJ1-2, with 7 nucleotides matching TRBD1. Germline V gives CDR1 KGHSH, CDR2 LQKENI. The CDR3 has 15 amino acids. Trimming took 5 bases from V and 5 from J; bases not matched to a gene: 11. Here the CDR3 reads CASSSRDRDPYGYTF. The CDR3 coding sequence is TGTGCCAGCTCAAGTCGCGACAGGGACCCTTATGGCTACACCTTC.